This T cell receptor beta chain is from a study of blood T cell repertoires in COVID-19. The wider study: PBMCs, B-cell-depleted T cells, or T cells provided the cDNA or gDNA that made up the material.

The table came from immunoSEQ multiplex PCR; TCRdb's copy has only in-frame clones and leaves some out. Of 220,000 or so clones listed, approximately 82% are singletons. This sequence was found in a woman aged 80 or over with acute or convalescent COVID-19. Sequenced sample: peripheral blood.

The CDR3 loop is CASSGGTRVTEAFF. Written as DNA, the CDR3 is TGTGCCAGCAGCGGTGGCACCAGGGTTACTGAAGCTTTCTTT. The V and J genes are TRBV2 and TRBJ1-1; TRBD1 might be the D (5 bases). The germline gives CDR1 SNHLY, CDR2 FYNNEI. V was trimmed by 6 bases and J by 5 bases, leaving 16 bases between them. This CDR3 has 14 amino acids. Together with reference TRBV2 and TRBJ1-1, the CDR3 gives the full variable domain: EPEVTQTPSHQVTQMGQEVILRCVPISNHLYFYWYRQILGQKVEFLVSFYNNEISEKSEIFDDQFSVERPDGSNFTLKIRSTKLEDSAMYFCASSGGTRVTEAFFGQGTRLTVV.